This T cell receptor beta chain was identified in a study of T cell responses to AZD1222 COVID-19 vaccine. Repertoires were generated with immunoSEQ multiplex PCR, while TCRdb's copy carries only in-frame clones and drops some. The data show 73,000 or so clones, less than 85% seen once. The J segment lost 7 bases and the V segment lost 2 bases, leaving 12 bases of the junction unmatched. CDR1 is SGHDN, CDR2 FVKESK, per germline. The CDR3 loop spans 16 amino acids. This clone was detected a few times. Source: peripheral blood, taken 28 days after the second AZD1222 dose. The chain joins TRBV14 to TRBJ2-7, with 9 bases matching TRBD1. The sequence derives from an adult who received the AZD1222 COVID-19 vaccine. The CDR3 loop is CASSQLDRGRMEEQYF. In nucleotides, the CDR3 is TGTGCCAGCAGCCAACTGGACAGGGGTCGGATGGAAGAGCAGTACTTC. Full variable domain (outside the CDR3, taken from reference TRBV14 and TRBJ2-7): EAGVTQFPSHSVIEKGQTVTLRCDPISGHDNLYWYRRVMGKEIKFLLHFVKESKQDESGMPNNRFLAERTGGTYSTLKVQPAELEDSGVYFCASSQLDRGRMEEQYFGPGTRLTVT.